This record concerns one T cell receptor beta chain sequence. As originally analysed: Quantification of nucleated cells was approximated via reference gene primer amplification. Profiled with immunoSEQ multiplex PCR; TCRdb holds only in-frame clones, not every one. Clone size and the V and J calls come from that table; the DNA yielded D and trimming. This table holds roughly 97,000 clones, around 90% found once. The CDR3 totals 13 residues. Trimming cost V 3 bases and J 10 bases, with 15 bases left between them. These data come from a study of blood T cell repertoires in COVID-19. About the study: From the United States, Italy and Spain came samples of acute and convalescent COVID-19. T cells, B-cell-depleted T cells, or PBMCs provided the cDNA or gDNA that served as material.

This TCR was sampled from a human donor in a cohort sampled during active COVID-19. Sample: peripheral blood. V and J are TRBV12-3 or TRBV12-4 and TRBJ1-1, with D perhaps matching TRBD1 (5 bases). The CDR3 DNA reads TGTGCCAGCAGTTTCGGGCCCCGAAGGGGAGCTTTCTTT. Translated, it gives CASSFGPRRGAFF.